This TCR beta chain was sequenced during a study of monozygotic twins with inflammatory bowel disease. From its re-call of the 5' RACE reads, TCRdb lists each CDR3 protein once, without DNA. The sample totals approximately 120,000 distinct CDR3 sequences. Germline values: CDR1 SGHRS, CDR2 YFSETQ. The CDR3 consists of 16 residues. The chain joins TRBV5-1 to TRBJ2-7; TCRdb returns TRBD1, unconfirmable since there is no DNA. Input material: blood. The sequence derives from a human donor with ulcerative colitis or Crohn's disease, or a healthy co-twin of an affected twin (not recorded which). The CDR3 region is CASSPTPGHQTGEQYF.